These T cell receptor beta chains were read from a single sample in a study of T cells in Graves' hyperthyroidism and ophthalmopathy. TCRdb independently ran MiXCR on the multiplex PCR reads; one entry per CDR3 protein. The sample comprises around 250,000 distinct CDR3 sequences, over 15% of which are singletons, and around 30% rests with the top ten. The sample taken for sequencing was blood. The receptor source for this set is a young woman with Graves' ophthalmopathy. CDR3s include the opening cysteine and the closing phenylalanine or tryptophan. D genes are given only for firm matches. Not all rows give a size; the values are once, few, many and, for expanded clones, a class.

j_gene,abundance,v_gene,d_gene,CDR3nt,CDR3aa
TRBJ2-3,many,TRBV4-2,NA,TGTGCCAGCAGCCAAGAAGGCTCGACGGCAGATACGCAGTATTTT,CASSQEGSTADTQYF
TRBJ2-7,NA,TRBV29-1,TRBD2,TGCAGCGTTGGTGCTACTAGCGGGGGGGACGAGCAGTACTTC,CSVGATSGGDEQYF
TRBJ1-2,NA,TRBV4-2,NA,TGTGCCAGCAGCCAAGATGCCCACCTTCGGACGGCGATCTATGGCTACACCTTC,CASSQDAHLRTAIYGYTF
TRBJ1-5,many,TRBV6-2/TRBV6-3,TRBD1,TGTGCCAGCAGTCGGGACAGTTCGCGTCAGCCCCAGCATTTT,CASSRDSSRQPQHF
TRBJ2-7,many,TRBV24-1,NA,TGTGCCACCAGTGACCACAACGGGCCCCACGAGCAGTACTTC,CATSDHNGPHEQYF
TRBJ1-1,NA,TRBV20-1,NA,TGCAGTGCCCCTGACCGCCGGGCGAACACTGAAGCTTTCTTT,CSAPDRRANTEAFF
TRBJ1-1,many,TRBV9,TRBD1,TGTGCCAGCAGCGTCGTGACAGGGGGGAACACTGAAGCTTTCTTT,CASSVVTGGNTEAFF
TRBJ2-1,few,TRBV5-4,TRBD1,TGTGCCAGCAGCGTGGACAGGCCGCGCGGGAATGAGCAGTTCTTC,CASSVDRPRGNEQFF
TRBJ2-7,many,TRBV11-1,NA,TGTGCCAGCAGCTCGGACAGGGAGGGAACCTACGAGCAGTACTTC,CASSSDREGTYEQYF
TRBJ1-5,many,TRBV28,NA,TGTGCCAGCAGTTTAACAGGACCTTTCCAGCCCCAGCATTTT,CASSLTGPFQPQHF
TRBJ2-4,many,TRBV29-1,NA,TGCAGCGTCCAAGTGGGGGCCAAAAACATTCAGTACTTC,CSVQVGAKNIQYF
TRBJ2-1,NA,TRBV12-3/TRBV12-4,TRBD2,TGTGCCAGCAGTTTAATACTAGCGGGGGGGGGTGCTTACAATGAGCAGTTCTTC,CASSLILAGGGAYNEQFF
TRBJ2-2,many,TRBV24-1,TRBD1,TGTGCCACCAGTGATCCGGGACAGGGGGCGTCCGGGGAGCTGTTTTTT,CATSDPGQGASGELFF
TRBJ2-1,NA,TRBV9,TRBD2,TGTGCCAGCAGCCTCTTCGGGGATAGCGGGAACCTCTACAATGAGCAGTTCTTC,CASSLFGDSGNLYNEQFF